This is a list of T cell receptor beta chains from one sample in a study of cytomegalovirus exposure and HLA in healthy donors. Assay used: immunoSEQ multiplex PCR; TCRdb lists only in-frame clones, some missing. The sample contains approximately 160,000 clones, around two thirds of which appear only once. The sequencing input was PBMCs. All receptors derive from a man between 50 and 59 years old in good health and CMV-seronegative. Both conserved end residues are part of each CDR3. A D gene is named only where the DNA matches it firmly. Only part of the rows carry a size: once, few, many, or a class if the clone is expanded.

D gene,J gene,clone size,V gene,CDR3 DNA,CDR3 protein
TRBD1,TRBJ2-7,-,TRBV13,TGTGCCAGCAGTTTAAACAGGGGATTGCACTACGAGCAGTACTTC,CASSLNRGLHYEQYF
-,TRBJ1-1,-,TRBV28,TGTGCCAGCAGTTTATGGACTGCTGGGAGGACTGAAGCTTTCTTT,CASSLWTAGRTEAFF
TRBD2,TRBJ2-3,-,TRBV15,TGTGCCACCAGCAAGAGCGGGGGGACAGATACGCAGTATTTT,CATSKSGGTDTQYF
-,TRBJ1-1,-,TRBV5-1,TGCGCCAGCAGGCGGGTAGGCAACACTGAAGCTTTCTTT,CASRRVGNTEAFF
-,TRBJ1-2,-,TRBV5-1,TGCGCCAGCAGCCTACAGGGACGGGCCTATGGTTACACCTTC,CASSLQGRAYGYTF
TRBD2,TRBJ2-5,-,TRBV7-6,TGTGCCAGCAGCCAGTGGGGGGGCCAAGAGACCCAGTACTTC,CASSQWGGQETQYF
-,TRBJ2-5,-,TRBV5-4,TGTGCCAGCAGCCCCCTCGGAGGGGCGGGGAGGGAGACCCAGTACTTC,CASSPLGGAGRETQYF
TRBD1,TRBJ1-1,-,TRBV23-1,TGCGCCAGCAGTCAATCGCAGGGCAGGGGGTACACTGAAGCTTTCTTT,CASSQSQGRGYTEAFF
-,TRBJ2-5,-,TRBV6-5,TGTGCCAGCAGCCGTCGGGAGCCCCAAGAGACCCAGTACTTC,CASSRREPQETQYF
TRBD1,TRBJ2-1,-,TRBV7-9,TGTGCCAGCAGTTCAGGGGGCGCGGATTACAATGAGCAGTTCTTC,CASSSGGADYNEQFF
TRBD1,TRBJ2-7,-,TRBV7-9,TGTGCCAGCACCGCTAGGACAGGGTTCGAGCAGTACTTC,CASTARTGFEQYF
TRBD2,TRBJ2-3,-,TRBV6-4,TGTGCCAGCAGCTCCGGGACTAGCGGGGGGACAGATACGCAGTATTTT,CASSSGTSGGTDTQYF
-,TRBJ2-4,once,TRBV7-9,TGTGCCAGCAGTCCCCCGCGGGCACAGTCGATCGACATTCAGTACTTC,CASSPPRAQSIDIQYF
TRBD2,TRBJ2-7,-,TRBV7-9,TGTGCCAGCAGCTTAGGATCCACCCAGACTAGCGGTGCGTCCTACGAGCAGTACTTC,CASSLGSTQTSGASYEQYF
TRBD2,TRBJ2-1,-,TRBV5-1,TGCGCCAGCAGCTTGGCTGGCGGGGGGGCAACATTCAGCTCCTACAATGAGCAGTTCTTC,CASSLAGGGATFSSYNEQFF
TRBD1,TRBJ1-5,once,TRBV11-2,TGTGCCAGCAGCTTAGATTACGGGACAGGGGGCTGGGTAAGCAATCAGCCCCAGCATTTT,CASSLDYGTGGWVSNQPQHF
TRBD1,TRBJ2-1,-,TRBV5-8,TGTGCCAGCAACCTAGGACAGGGGAAAGGATACAATGAGCAGTTCTTC,CASNLGQGKGYNEQFF
TRBD1,TRBJ2-2,-,TRBV2,TGTGCCAGCAGGAGGACAGGGGCCTCGGGGACCGGGGAGCTGTTTTTT,CASRRTGASGTGELFF
TRBD1,TRBJ1-5,-,TRBV5-8,TGTGCCAGCAGCCCCGGGACAGTGATACTTAGCAATCAGCCCCAGCATTTT,CASSPGTVILSNQPQHF
TRBD1,TRBJ1-6,-,TRBV25-1,TGTGCCAGCAGTGGGGGGACAGGAAACTCACCCCTCCACTTT,CASSGGTGNSPLHF
-,TRBJ1-1,-,TRBV10-3,TGTGCCATCAGGGGACACCCGAACACTGAAGCTTTCTTT,CAIRGHPNTEAFF
-,TRBJ1-1,-,TRBV5-6,TGTGCCAGCACCCGGCGGAGGGTTGAGACTGAAGCTTTCTTT,CASTRRRVETEAFF
-,TRBJ1-4,-,TRBV10-3,TGTGCCATCAGTGAGGGCCCAGGGCGCAATGAAAAACTGTTTTTT,CAISEGPGRNEKLFF
-,TRBJ2-5,-,TRBV2,TGTGCCAGCAGTGAGGGTCCCTCCTCGGGGCAAGAGACCCAGTACTTC,CASSEGPSSGQETQYF
TRBD1,TRBJ1-3,-,TRBV6-5,TGTGCCAGCAGTTACTCAGGACAGGGACAAGGAAACACCATATATTTT,CASSYSGQGQGNTIYF
-,TRBJ1-4,-,TRBV28,TGTGCCAGCACGGGGAGGGCTAATGAAAAACTGTTTTTT,CASTGRANEKLFF